This paragraph reports one TCR beta chain. Its antigen is not identified. The sample comes from a study of CD8+ T cells in alopecia areata. The overall study: The tofacitinib course ran for 6 to 18 months and was followed by 6 months off drug.

TCR sequencing used cDNA made by reverse transcription of extracted RNA. Profiling relied on immunoSEQ multiplex PCR, and the TCRdb table lists in-frame clones only, not all of them. The table shows 55,000 to 75,000 clones, with 45% to 50% occurring only once. Broader study findings: Normal skin's resident alphabeta T cells are also sequenced in scalp samples.

Trimming left V 3 bases short and J 4 bases short, with 9 bases between. Germline values: CDR1 MNHEY, CDR2 SMNVEV (reference sequence). The CDR3 has 13 residues. The receptor was isolated from a human donor with alopecia areata. The sample here was CD8+ T cells sorted from blood, taken at week 0. The J gene is TRBJ2-5, the V gene TRBV27; D gene unclear. The CDR3 sequence: CASSFELGETQYF. The DNA of the CDR3 is TGTGCCAGCAGTTTTGAACTCGGAGAGACCCAGTACTTC.